These 6 T cell receptor beta chains originate from one sample sequenced in a study of cytomegalovirus exposure and HLA in healthy donors. Primers: 60 Vbeta forward and 13 Jbeta reverse. TCRdb's copy holds only in-frame clones and misses some; the assay was immunoSEQ multiplex PCR. The sample consists of 150,000 to 200,000 clones, over 65% of them appearing once. Sample: PBMCs. All receptors derive from a man aged 60 to 69 in good health and CMV-seronegative.

This chain connects TRBV5-4 to TRBJ1-2; TRBD1 agrees at 7 bases. Trimming took 3 bases from V and 0 from J; bases not matched to a gene: 2. This CDR3 contains 14 residues. The germline V gene encodes CDR1 SGHNT and CDR2 YYREEE (reference sequence). In DNA form, the CDR3 reads TGTGCCAGCAGCTCCGGGACAGCTAACTATGGCTACACCTTC. Translating gives CASSSGTANYGYTF.

The J gene is TRBJ1-1, the V gene TRBV27, with TRBD1 matching over 11 bases. The V segment lost 0 bases and the J segment 11 bases; nucleotides outside the gene matches: 8. Germline loops: CDR1 MNHEY, CDR2 SMNVEV (reference sequence). The CDR3 has 15 residues. CDR3 region: CASSLSDRGRGYAFF. As DNA, the CDR3 is TGTGCCAGCAGTTTATCGGACAGGGGGCGAGGATATGCTTTCTTT.

The genes are TRBV29-1 and TRBJ2-1, with 10 bases aligning to TRBD1. Germline CDR1 SQVTM, CDR2 ANQGSEA. CDR3 size: 14 residues. V lost 8 bases, J lost 3 bases, and 7 bases stayed unmatched. CDR3 in DNA: TGCAGCACTCGACAGGGGGCATTCTACAATGAGCAGTTCTTC. Amino acids: CSTRQGAFYNEQFF.

The rearrangement uses TRBV5-4 and TRBJ2-5; possibly TRBD1 for D (7 bases). In germline, CDR1 is SGHNT, CDR2 YYREEE (reference sequence). The CDR3 has 14 residues. Trimming took 4 bases from V and 5 from J, leaving 15 bases between them. The CDR3 spells CASSPAAGGETQYF. The CDR3, as DNA: TGTGCCAGCAGCCCAGCGGCAGGGGGGGAGACCCAGTACTTC.

The chain joins TRBV6-1 to TRBJ1-2; TRBD1 matches 8 bases. The germline CDR1 and CDR2 sequences are MNHNS and SASEGT. The CDR3 loop spans 14 amino acids. V lost 4 bases to trimming and J lost 8 bases; unmatched junction nucleotides: 9. In nucleotides, the CDR3 is TGTGCCAGCAGTGCCCCCCCCTGGACAGGGGGCTACACCTTC. Amino acids: CASSAPPWTGGYTF.

The rearrangement joins TRBV7-9 to TRBJ1-1, with 7 positions matching TRBD1. The trim removed 3 bases at V and 7 bases at J, leaving 8 bases unmatched. Germline CDR1 and CDR2: SEHNR and FQNEAQ (reference sequence). This CDR3 region has 14 residues. CDR3 region: CASSLTGLGDEAFF. CDR3 DNA: TGTGCCAGCAGCTTGACAGGGCTTGGGGATGAAGCTTTCTTT.